This entry concerns a single T cell receptor (beta chain). This record belongs to a study of shared clonotypes between healthy human individuals. Assay used: immunoSEQ multiplex PCR; TCRdb lists only in-frame clones, some missing. The sample lists approximately 940,000 clones, about 80% occurring once. Trimming shortened V by 5 bases and J by 8 bases, and 16 bases separated the two germline ends. CDR3 length equals 14 residues. Germline V gives CDR1 SGHVS, CDR2 FQNEAQ. Sequencing was done on a sample of memory CD4+ T cells sorted from blood. This sample's subset: CD45RA-negative fraction. V and J are TRBV7-8 and TRBJ1-5; D possibly corresponds to TRBD1 (6 bases). This clonotype originated in a young man in good health. The CDR3 DNA follows: TGTGCCAGCAGCCCAACAGGGTTTAGGGAGCCCCAGCATTTT. Translated: CASSPTGFREPQHF.